This TCR beta chain was identified during a study of OX40 agonist ivuxolimab in advanced cancers. CDR1 KGHSH and CDR2 LQKENI come from the germline V gene. The CDR3 has 13 residues. The junction had 4 bases not matched to a gene; V was cut back by 9 bases and J by 3 bases. TCRdb's table, derived via immunoSEQ multiplex PCR, lists solely in-frame clones and lacks some. The sample shows some 85,000 clones, 75% to 95% of them seen only once. This sequence originates from an adult with an advanced solid tumor such as melanoma, head and neck, liver or kidney cancer. The specimen comprised CD4+ or CD8+ T cells sorted from blood, sampled in a trial of the OX40 agonist ivuxolimab. This sequence joins TRBV18 and TRBJ2-7, with 11 bases lining up with TRBD2. Written as DNA, the CDR3 is TGTGCCAGTACCGGGACTAGCGGCTACGAGCAGTACTTC. Residues: CASTGTSGYEQYF.